What follows are 31 T cell receptor beta chains derived from one specimen sequenced in a study of T cell responses to AZD1222 COVID-19 vaccine. Here immunoSEQ multiplex PCR was the method, and the copy in TCRdb shows in-frame clones only, minus some. The sample holds around 200,000 clones; around 94% are singletons and the top ten take more than 1.5%. The sequencing here drew on peripheral blood, taken 28 days after the second AZD1222 dose. The source of these receptors is an adult who received the AZD1222 COVID-19 vaccine.

The chain uses TRBV27 and TRBJ2-2; D gene uncertain. The CDR3 has 12 amino acids. The germline V gene encodes CDR1 MNHEY and CDR2 SMNVEV (reference sequence). V lost 3 bases, J lost 6 bases, and 5 bases lay in between. The CDR3 loop reads CASSLIPGELFF. CDR3 nucleotide sequence: TGTGCCAGCAGTTTGATCCCCGGGGAGCTGTTTTTT.

V is TRBV18 and J is TRBJ2-3, with a tentative D call TRBD2 (5 bases). The CDR3 is made up of 15 amino acids. Trimming took off 2 bases at V and 5 bases at J, with 14 bases between the two ends. CDR1 is KGHSH, CDR2 LQKENI, per germline. The CDR3 DNA follows: TGTGCCAGCTCACCAGGGCCTGGAGGTCTAGATACGCAGTATTTT. Residues: CASSPGPGGLDTQYF.

The rearrangement uses TRBV5-5 and TRBJ1-2; weak D call: TRBD1 (5 bases). The CDR3 extends over 15 amino acids. Germline CDR1 and CDR2: SGHKS and YYEKEE (reference sequence). V shed 1 base and J shed 4 bases, with 14 bases lying between them. The CDR3 sequence: CASSLIGGATYGYTF. Here the CDR3 DNA reads TGTGCCAGCAGCTTGATAGGAGGGGCCACCTATGGCTACACCTTC.

The V call is TRBV14, the J call TRBJ2-1, with D possibly matching TRBD2 (7 bases). Germline V lookup: CDR1 SGHDN, CDR2 FVKESK. V was cut by 6 bases and J by 0 bases, with 18 bases left in between. The CDR3 is 17 residues long. In DNA, the CDR3 is TGTGCCAGCAGACACGGGGGGCGCGGGGGCTCCTACAATGAGCAGTTCTTC. As protein: CASRHGGRGGSYNEQFF.

This clone was recorded only once. V is TRBV2 and J is TRBJ1-4; no reliable D call. Germline V gene lookup returns CDR1 SNHLY and CDR2 FYNNEI. The germline V and J ends were trimmed by 5 bases and 0 bases, with 13 bases remaining between them. CDR3 size: 16 residues. In DNA, the CDR3 is TGTGCCAGCAGTCCGTCATCAGCTACAACTAATGAAAAACTGTTTTTT. Amino acid sequence: CASSPSSATTNEKLFF.

This clone was detected once. The V and J genes are TRBV5-1 and TRBJ2-1; D call uncertain. This CDR3 spans 11 amino acids. Trimming cost V 7 bases and J 9 bases, with 11 bases left between them. Germline loops: CDR1 SGHRS, CDR2 YFSETQ. Here the CDR3 reads CASSQVGEQFF. In DNA, the CDR3 is TGCGCCAGCTCCCAAGTAGGTGAGCAGTTCTTC.

As regards this clone: The same CDR3 can be traced to other DNA sequences in this sample. The V and J genes are TRBV6-4 and TRBJ1-6; D is uncertain. The CDR3 has 14 residues. Germline CDR1 and CDR2: MRHNA and SNTAGT. Trimming took off 2 bases at V and 6 bases at J, with 8 bases between the two ends. For the CDR3, the DNA is TGTGCCAGCAGTGACGGCAGGACTAATTCACCCCTCCACTTT. Translating it yields CASSDGRTNSPLHF.

The chain combines TRBV9 with TRBJ1-1, with 8 nucleotides matching TRBD1. Germline V gene data show CDR1 as SGDLS and CDR2 as YYNGEE. The length of the CDR3 is 14 residues. With 4 bases clipped from V and 5 bases from J, the junction kept 7 bases outside the gene matches. CDR3 coding DNA: TGTGCCAGCAGCTCGGGACAGGTGAGGACTGAAGCTTTCTTT. Residues: CASSSGQVRTEAFF.

The DNA for the CDR3 is TGTGCCAGCAGCCAAGATGCCCAGGGGGCAACTGAAGCTTTCTTT. Amino acid sequence: CASSQDAQGATEAFF. The chain is built from TRBV3-1 (or the pseudogene TRBV3-2) and TRBJ1-1, with 8 positions matching TRBD1. In germline, CDR1 is LGHDT, CDR2 YNNKEL (reference sequence). V lost 0 bases to trimming and J lost 5 bases; unmatched junction nucleotides: 5. The CDR3 spans 15 residues.

The CDR3 here is CASSHGAGINTEAFF. CDR3 in DNA: TGTGCCAGCAGCCACGGGGCAGGGATTAACACTGAAGCTTTCTTT. This chain connects TRBV11-3 to TRBJ1-1, with TRBD1 as a possible D gene (5 bases). CDR3 size: 15 residues. CDR1 and CDR2 (germline): SGHNT, YENEEA. V lost 5 bases, J lost 2 bases, and 15 bases lay in between.

The chain links TRBV3-1 (or the pseudogene TRBV3-2) to TRBJ2-2, with 8 bases identical to TRBD2. V was pared by 2 bases and J by 9 bases, with 5 bases of the junction left unmatched. The V gene's germline CDR1 is LGHDT and CDR2 YNNKEL (reference sequence). The CDR3 spans 14 residues. The CDR3 DNA follows: TGTGCCAGCAGCCAAACGGGAGGGCCTAGGGAGCTGTTTTTT. This gives the protein CASSQTGGPRELFF.

This rearrangement joins TRBV9 to TRBJ1-3; D is ambiguous. CDR3 length equals 14 residues. From germline, CDR1 is SGDLS and CDR2 YYNGEE. Trimming removed 0 bases from V and 0 bases from J, with 4 bases in between. Written as DNA, the CDR3 is TGTGCCAGCAGCGTAGACCTCTCTGGAAACACCATATATTTT. It codes for CASSVDLSGNTIYF.

The rearrangement joins TRBV6-2 or TRBV6-3 to TRBJ1-4; a possible D gene is TRBD1 (5 bases). This CDR3 has 15 amino acids. CDR1 and CDR2 (germline): MNHEY, SVGEGT. V lost 3 bases, J lost 11 bases, and 19 bases lay in between. In DNA form, the CDR3 reads TGTGCCAGCAGTTATCTGACGCAGGGCGGGAGTAAACTGTTTTTT. It yields the protein CASSYLTQGGSKLFF.

The chain carries TRBV9 and TRBJ2-3; 14 nucleotides align to TRBD2. The CDR3 loop spans 16 amino acids. The trim removed 0 bases at V and 6 bases at J, leaving 3 bases unmatched. Germline-derived CDR1 and CDR2 are SGDLS and YYNGEE. This CDR3 is CASSVGLAGGRDTQYF. In nucleotides, the CDR3 is TGTGCCAGCAGCGTAGGACTAGCGGGGGGGCGGGATACGCAGTATTTT.

This rearrangement joins TRBV14 to TRBJ1-6; the D gene is possibly TRBD1 (6 bases). In germline, CDR1 is SGHDN, CDR2 FVKESK. Trimming shortened V by 4 bases and J by 5 bases, and 15 bases separated the two germline ends. The CDR3 spans 16 residues. In DNA, the CDR3 is TGTGCCAGCAGCCGAGACAGGTTTCCAAATAATTCACCCCTCCACTTT. Its translation: CASSRDRFPNNSPLHF. Full variable domain (outside the CDR3, taken from reference TRBV14 and TRBJ1-6): EAGVTQFPSHSVIEKGQTVTLRCDPISGHDNLYWYRRVMGKEIKFLLHFVKESKQDESGMPNNRFLAERTGGTYSTLKVQPAELEDSGVYFCASSRDRFPNNSPLHFGNGTRLTVT.

The chain recombines TRBV19 with TRBJ2-2; 11 nucleotides match TRBD2. The CDR3 totals 16 residues. Germline assignment: CDR1 LNHDA and CDR2 SQIVND (reference sequence). Trimming removed 7 bases from V and 5 bases from J; junction bases left unmatched: 9. CDR3 DNA sequence: TGTGCCAGTACTACGTCTAGCGGGAGGCGAACCGGGGAGCTGTTTTTT. Amino acid sequence: CASTTSSGRRTGELFF.

This clone occurred a few times. The V call is TRBV6-4, the J call TRBJ2-7; no clear D. This CDR3 spans 14 amino acids. V gave up 4 bases and J gave up 8 bases, with 18 bases separating them. The germline V gene encodes CDR1 MRHNA and CDR2 SNTAGT. CDR3 sequence reads: CASSGSVGQAKQYF. Written as DNA, the CDR3 is TGTGCCAGCAGTGGTTCGGTGGGCCAAGCAAAGCAGTACTTC.

The V and J genes are TRBV6-6 and TRBJ1-2, with a possible D match to TRBD1 (6 bases). CDR1 is MNHNY, CDR2 SVGAGI, per germline (reference sequence). The CDR3 is 13 amino acids. V was cut by 2 bases and J by 6 bases, with 10 bases left in between. The CDR3 DNA is TGTGCCAGCAGTTACCGGGGGGGCGATGGCTACACCTTC. It translates to CASSYRGGDGYTF.

The rearrangement joins TRBV19 to TRBJ2-3; D gene ambiguous. The CDR3 is 13 residues long. Trimming stripped 3 bases from V and 4 bases from J, with 8 bases between. Germline V lookup: CDR1 LNHDA, CDR2 SQIVND (reference sequence). CDR3 loop: CASSIQRADTQYF. CDR3 DNA: TGTGCCAGTAGTATCCAGCGTGCAGATACGCAGTATTTT.

This chain links TRBV19 with TRBJ2-1, with D possibly called TRBD1 or TRBD2 (5 bases each). Germline V gives CDR1 LNHDA, CDR2 SQIVND (reference sequence). The CDR3 sequence is 13 residues long. Trimming stripped 1 base from V and 6 bases from J, with 7 bases between. In nucleotides, the CDR3 is TGTGCCAGTAGTATAGGGGACCCCAATGAGCAGTTCTTC. Its protein product is CASSIGDPNEQFF.

The chain joins TRBV19 to TRBJ1-6; possibly TRBD1 for D (6 bases). Germline-derived CDR1 and CDR2 are LNHDA and SQIVND (reference sequence). The CDR3 sequence is 14 residues long. Trimming stripped 4 bases from V and 10 bases from J, with 14 bases between. The DNA of the CDR3 is TGTGCCAGTAGTACGAACAGGGCACAATCACCCCTCCACTTT. It is translated as CASSTNRAQSPLHF. The full variable domain, in which reference TRBV19 and TRBJ1-6 provide the parts outside the CDR3, is DGGITQSPKYLFRKEGQNVTLSCEQNLNHDAMYWYRQDPGQGLRLIYYSQIVNDFQKGDIAEGYSVSREKKESFPLTVTSAQKNPTAFYLCASSTNRAQSPLHFGNGTRLTVT.

This sequence joins TRBV9 and TRBJ1-3, with 7 nucleotides matching TRBD1. The J segment lost 0 bases and the V segment lost 2 bases, leaving 5 bases of the junction unmatched. Germline V gene data show CDR1 as SGDLS and CDR2 as YYNGEE. The CDR3 consists of 16 residues. This chain's CDR3 is CASSVGTVPSGNTIYF. Here the CDR3 DNA reads TGTGCCAGCAGCGTCGGGACAGTCCCCTCTGGAAACACCATATATTTT.

The V call is TRBV5-1, the J call TRBJ2-7; 9 nucleotides line up with TRBD1. CDR1 is SGHRS, CDR2 YFSETQ, per germline. The CDR3 is 14 amino acids. After removal of 0 bases from V and 3 bases from J, the junction contained 1 base not matched to a gene. The CDR3 DNA follows: TGCGCCAGCAGCTTGGCGGACAGGGGCTACGAGCAGTACTTC. Its protein product is CASSLADRGYEQYF.

This rearrangement joins TRBV4-3 to TRBJ1-6; 7 bases align to TRBD1. Germline V CDR1 and CDR2: LGHNA, YSLEER. V lost 1 base to trimming and J lost 1 base; unmatched junction nucleotides: 4. The CDR3 runs 17 residues. The CDR3 reads CASSQALQGSYNSPLHF. CDR3 coding DNA: TGCGCCAGCAGCCAAGCCTTACAGGGGTCCTATAATTCACCCCTCCACTTT.

The chain is built from TRBV29-1 and TRBJ2-3, with TRBD2 identical over 11 bases. V lost 5 bases and J lost 2; bases outside the gene matches: 3. CDR1 and CDR2 from the germline V gene are SQVTM and ANQGSEA. This CDR3 has 14 residues. CDR3 sequence (DNA): TGCAGCGTTTCACTAGCGGGAGCCACAGATACGCAGTATTTT. Translated: CSVSLAGATDTQYF.

The chain has TRBV3-1 (or the pseudogene TRBV3-2) and TRBJ1-5; perhaps TRBD1 as D (5 bases). Germline V CDR1 and CDR2: LGHDT, YNNKEL (reference sequence). Trimming stripped 4 bases from V and 6 bases from J, with 16 bases between. The CDR3 is 15 amino acids. The CDR3 reads CASSPLGRGSQPQHF. The CDR3 nucleotides are TGTGCCAGCAGCCCCCTGGGGAGGGGAAGTCAGCCCCAGCATTTT.

The genes are TRBV7-2 and TRBJ1-2, with D perhaps TRBD1 (6 bases). The CDR3 extends over 15 amino acids. Germline V gene sequence: CDR1 SGHTA, CDR2 FQGNSA. Trimming removed 0 bases from V and 6 bases from J, with 14 bases in between. CDR3 coding DNA: TGTGCCAGCAGCTTAGCACCAGGGGTAGTCCATGGCTACACCTTC. Amino acids: CASSLAPGVVHGYTF.

This chain links TRBV29-1 with TRBJ2-3; D not certain. CDR1 SQVTM and CDR2 ANQGSEA come from the germline V gene. CDR3 length: 13 residues. V was cut by 6 bases and J by 3 bases, with 13 bases left in between. This chain's CDR3 is CSVPKSLTDTQYF. The CDR3 DNA reads as TGCAGCGTCCCCAAATCTTTAACAGATACGCAGTATTTT.

This clone has only one observation. J is TRBJ1-4 and V is TRBV3-1 (or the pseudogene TRBV3-2); TRBD1 matches at 11 bases. CDR3 size: 18 residues. J was trimmed by 5 bases and V by 4 bases; bases with no gene match: 12. CDR1 and CDR2 (germline): LGHDT, YNNKEL (reference sequence). CDR3 amino acids: CASSRDRGTPKFNEKLFF. The CDR3 nucleotides are TGTGCCAGCAGCCGGGACAGGGGGACGCCGAAGTTCAATGAAAAACTGTTTTTT.

This chain joins TRBV5-1 and TRBJ2-7, with a weak D call TRBD1 (6 bases). The length of the CDR3 is 15 residues. With 2 bases removed from V and 6 bases from J, the gap between germline ends came to 18 bases. CDR1 and CDR2 (germline): SGHRS, YFSETQ. CDR3 loop: CASSLTVKQGGEQYF. CDR3 coding DNA: TGCGCCAGCAGCTTAACCGTCAAACAGGGTGGCGAGCAGTACTTC. Drawing the rest from reference TRBV5-1 and TRBJ2-7, the complete variable domain is KAGVTQTPRYLIKTRGQQVTLSCSPISGHRSVSWYQQTPGQGLQFLFEYFSETQRNKGNFPGRFSGRQFSNSRSEMNVSTLELGDSALYLCASSLTVKQGGEQYFGPGTRLTVT.

J is TRBJ2-1 and V is TRBV12-5, with a tentative D call TRBD1 (6 bases). This CDR3 is built from 15 residues. With 1 base removed from V and 9 bases from J, the gap between germline ends came to 16 bases. Germline V CDR1 and CDR2: LGHNT, FRNRAP. This CDR3 reads CASGLGGGERGEQFF. CDR3 DNA sequence: TGTGCTAGTGGTTTGGGAGGGGGTGAAAGGGGTGAGCAGTTCTTC.